This TCR beta chain was identified during a study of tissue T cells after allogeneic stem cell transplantation. Study-level findings and limits: Tissue-detected TCR repertoire was only partly captured by blood and spleen T cells. Which tissue TCRs were alloreactive or antigen-specific was not determined. Some clones might be persisting host cells.

The sample's time point: mouse harvest day 14 after allogeneic transplant. The graft held 10^6 splenic CD5+ T cells and 10^7 T-cell-depleted bone marrow cells. B6 (H2b) cells into BALB/c (H2d) mice; tissues taken at day 7 or 14. The data were produced by immunoSEQ multiplex PCR, yet TCRdb's version contains in-frame clones alone and is incomplete. The sample includes thousands of clones, around half seen only once; the top ten take around 16%. In regard to this clone: Its antigen is not identified. Gene names follow the mouse nomenclature. The read ends 1 residue shy of where the CDR3 ends; the end is completed using the germline J gene.

With 6 bases removed from V and 0 bases from J, the gap between germline ends came to 15 bases. Germline-derived CDR1 and CDR2 are NNHDY and SYVADS. CDR3 length equals 16 residues. J is TRBJ2-2 and V is TRBV13-3; the D gene is possibly TRBD2 (6 bases). What was sequenced was lymph node tissue. This clonotype originated in a female BALB/c mouse given C57BL/6 T cells with graft-versus-host disease after an allogeneic hematopoietic cell transplant. The CDR3 loop reads CASNFQDCANTGQLYF. The CDR3 bases that were read are TGTGCCAGCAATTTCCAGGACTGTGCAAACACCGGGCAGCTCTAC.